This T cell receptor (beta chain) was obtained from a study of cytomegalovirus exposure and HLA in healthy donors (dated by TCRdb to about 2017). Regarding the research as a whole: An earlier analysis of around 600 of the donors reported about 290 Gb of sequence data and some 120 million unique TCR beta sequences from 150 million to 200 million T cells. Roughly 300 gigabases of sequencing data and roughly 90 million unique TCR sequences were included in an early release covering 500 to 750 HLA-typed donors. Among the roughly 400 genotyped donors, approximately 81% belonged to the genetic ancestry cluster associated with self-reported Caucasian donors. The study aimed to test whether signatures of past pathogen exposure could be identified by cataloging public T cell receptors. Using immunosequencing, the study profiled T cell repertoires from some 670 subjects and related those repertoires to cytomegalovirus serostatus. A separate validation cohort of 90 to 150 different subjects was used in addition to the approximately 640-subject first cohort. High-throughput TCR immunosequencing, statistical association of individual TCRs with disease status, and machine learning were combined to predict cytomegalovirus infection status. To study patterns of TCR occurrence, a later analysis re-analyzed previously published TCR beta repertoires from around 700 donors and added high-resolution HLA genotyping. Rather than drawing on any new phenotypic data, the later analysis identified candidate immune exposures from TCR beta sequences and the way those sequences occurred across donors. To decide whether each TCR beta V gene segment behaved as functional or pseudogenic, an earlier analysis of some 600 of the donors relied on high-throughput TCR beta sequencing. Donor age, sex, ethnicity and CMV serostatus were compiled together with the repertoire data. A later genetic analysis took genome-wide SNP genotypes for 398 of the 666 donors and used that subset as a discovery cohort. Every repertoire in the discovery cohort had been generated on one and the same sequencing platform. Class I and class II HLA loci were covered by the typing at four-digit resolution. Typing coverage differed by locus: A, B, C, DRB1 and DQB1 were typed in about 620-640 donors, DQA1 in approximately 520, DPA1 in around 580, and DPB1 in 400 to 480. Four to six DR-DQ haplotypes were handled as single units for association and clustering, since linkage in the cohort was strong. Across under 500 genotyped donors of the cohort, an average of about 250,000 unique TCR beta nucleotide sequences per donor were sequenced, and 15% to 20% of those sequences were non-productive.

To note about this clone: Its antigen is still unknown. Qualities for individual bases were not recorded, and no much larger clone is one base off.

Via the germline V gene (reference sequence), CDR1 is DFQATT and CDR2 SNEGSKA. From the cysteine through the phenylalanine, the CDR3 covers 11 amino acids. CDR3 DNA is the only sequence kept; it has 33 bases, read in frame from the first base. Beyond this particular receptor, the publication reports: An association between a missense DCLRE1C variant and V-gene and J-gene trimming of TCR beta chains was found in a later genetic analysis and replicated in an independent cohort. In a later analysis, most CMV-associated TCR beta chains were found to appear HLA-restricted, with HLA associations seemingly driven largely by CMV exposure. Several of the top co-occurrence clusters appeared to be linked to parvovirus B19, influenza, CMV and Epstein-Barr virus, according to a later analysis. Strong co-occurrence of HLA alleles, especially DR and DQ, made assigning TCR associations to individual alleles difficult. In vitro tests confirmed that a few of the cytomegalovirus-associated TCR beta chains recognize cytomegalovirus antigens. In a later analysis, about 16,000 TCR beta sequences were associated with specific HLA alleles at a false discovery rate of 0.05. Roughly uniform sequencing depth across donors was assumed in presence/absence analyses, although this assumption may not hold. Broadly in line with IMGT annotations, most TCR beta V segments showed up in productive rearrangements about 87% or about 30% of the time in an earlier analysis of 450 to 600 of the donors. According to a later genetic analysis, donors in an Asian-associated ancestry cluster had fewer N-insertions in productive TCRs than the approximately 630-donor mean. For the cohort, immune exposure information was limited to CMV serostatus. Correlated functional status among segregating V segments might be attributable to linkage disequilibrium, but an unknown experimental factor could not be ruled out. The authors suggested that the approach could potentially be generalized to other disease states and immunological phenotypes. In a later analysis, TCR association rates were found to vary across HLA loci, with the most associated TCRs seen for DRB1 alleles and the fewest for HLA-C alleles. Compared with equally common non-associated chains, HLA-associated TCR beta chains in a later analysis were more clonally expanded and had lower generation probabilities. Some IMGT-functional V segments, including TRBV6-2 and TRBV6-3, could not be told apart with the 87-base-pair reads, so those segments were excluded. The classifier was reported to diagnose cytomegalovirus status with high specificity and sensitivity in both the original and validation cohorts. In this cohort, only TCR beta chains were sequenced, and detectable features were limited by the absence of alpha or paired-chain data. HLA typing was unavailable for some donors at each locus, so association tests used only the typed subset. The sequencing pipeline was judged likely to have produced a cluster of highly shared sequence variants as a technical artifact. A further reported finding was that TCR beta sequences accurately predicted the HLA-A and HLA-B alleles for most subjects in the first cohort. Most TCR sequences were observed very rarely across donors, whereas some public TCRs were present in many individuals. A total of around 150 TCR beta chains were listed by the study as associated with cytomegalovirus. Because counts were too low, 15 to 20 rarely observed V segments, including chromosome 9 orphons, were excluded from the earlier analysis of a few hundred of the donors.

The cohort comprised hundreds of healthy bone marrow donors. At the time of sampling, all cohort members were nominally healthy, though unrecorded immune exposures were likely present. The donor was CMV seropositive and belonged to the group of about 290 seropositive cohort members. Every donor gave a peripheral blood sample, and the peripheral blood mononuclear cells from that sample were used for TCR beta sequencing. The Qiagen DNeasy Blood Extraction Kit was used to extract genomic DNA from the blood cell samples. The library was generated by the immunoSEQ multiplex PCR assay. For the multiplex PCR, a mixture combining 60 forward primers for TCR Vbeta segments and 13 reverse primers for TCR Jbeta segments was used. Amplification of the CDR3 region of rearranged TCR beta genes was performed with a multiplex PCR assay on genomic DNA. On the Illumina HiSeq System, the amplified TCR beta libraries were sequenced as 87-base-pair reads. The paper's data handling went like this. Across the roughly 600 repertoires, a later analysis counted 80 million or so unique TCR beta chains, 9.5 million to 12 million of which were shared by at least two donors. Raw reads were error-corrected and collapsed into unique sequences with a nearest-neighbor algorithm that merged closely related sequences to remove PCR and sequencing errors. To assign V, D and J gene segments, CDR3 sequences were aligned to IMGT reference sequences. For a sequence to be retained, at least a six-nucleotide match to both a V gene segment and a J gene segment was required. A rearrangement was called productive if the CDR3 had no stop codons and remained in frame with V and J, and every other rearrangement was called non-productive. Following IMGT convention, CDR3 was defined as the stretch from the second conserved V-encoded cysteine up to the conserved J-encoded phenylalanine. Sequences without an unambiguous match to a single V gene segment were excluded from the earlier analysis of about 600 of the donors. An earlier analysis of several hundred of the donors classified V segments as functional when productive rearrangements were above 56.7% and as segregating when the standard deviation between donors was above 5%. A statistical classification framework was developed to diagnose cytomegalovirus status using the catalog of TCR beta chain sequences. In a later analysis, V and J genes were assigned by comparing TCR nucleotide sequences against IMGT/GENE-DB human TR gene sequences. In a later analysis, CDR3 sequences and most-parsimonious VDJ recombination scenarios were assigned using the TCRdist pipeline. In a later analysis, each TCR beta chain was defined by its CDR3 amino acid sequence together with its V-gene family, and reads without a unique V-gene family were excluded. In a later analysis, 550 to 650 highly shared, low-generation-probability nucleotide sequences were removed to address suspected cross-contamination and a sequencing artifact. In a later analysis, a clonal expansion index for each public chain was calculated from normalized within-repertoire ranks of inferred template counts. In a later analysis, generation probabilities were computed using a VDJ recombination model fitted to out-of-frame rearrangements, and the results were checked against IGoR. A later analysis scored TCR-TCR, TCR-HLA and TCR-CMV co-occurrence with hypergeometric tests, applying a repertoire-size bias correction to TCR pairs. In a later analysis, false discovery rates were estimated by permuting HLA or CMV assignments 20 times. A later analysis grouped co-occurring TCRs with DBSCAN, adding TCRdist sequence similarity when clustering within HLA-allele-positive subsets. For co-occurrence clustering, repertoires with fewer than 30,000 or more than 120,000 public chains were excluded, along with five repertoires with anomalous nucleotide sharing. TCRdb took over this immuneACCESS table, retaining in-frame rearrangements with V and J assigned. Such tables are incomplete; in checked studies, under half of the missing clones stem from an unresolved V gene, and the remainder is unexplained. V and J calls and clone size are copied from that table; D and trimming were computed from the DNA. The table for this sample lists some 140,000 clones; roughly 80% of them were counted only once. The ten largest clonotypes hold over 6% of the sample.

The chain is encoded by TRBV20-1 joined to TRBJ1-2; 7 nucleotides in the junction match TRBD1. The source material was PBMCs. The clonotype was recovered from a young man in good health and CMV-seropositive. CDR3 protein: CSATGHYGYTF. The nucleotides are TGCAGCGCGACAGGGCACTATGGCTACACCTTC.